These T cell receptor beta chains were read from a single sample in a study of cytomegalovirus exposure and HLA in healthy donors. Produced via immunoSEQ multiplex PCR; TCRdb's table is partial and in-frame only. This sample has about 67,000 clones, with roughly 75% found just once. The sequenced material came from PBMCs. The receptors derive from a man aged 60 to 75 in good health and CMV-seropositive. The CDR3 runs from the conserved cysteine through the conserved F or W. The order of the fields is V gene, clone size, CDR3 length, D gene, J gene, CDR3 DNA, CDR3 protein. A D gene is named only where the DNA matches it firmly. For some rows the clone size is stated as once, few or many, or as a class when expanded; others skip it.

>TRBV4-2|.|11|.|TRBJ2-3
TGTGCCAGCAGCATATCAGATACGCAGTATTTT
CASSISDTQYF
>TRBV7-9|.|16|TRBD2|TRBJ2-7
TGTGCCAGCAGCTTACTAGCGGGCCCAACCATCTACGAGCAGTACTTC
CASSLLAGPTIYEQYF
>TRBV29-1|.|11|.|TRBJ1-1
TGCAGCGTTCCAACAGAGACTGAAGCTTTCTTT
CSVPTETEAFF
>TRBV29-1|few|13|.|TRBJ1-2
TGCAGCGTTGAACGGTCCGCCCGCTATGGCTACACCTTC
CSVERSARYGYTF
>TRBV6-1|.|14|.|TRBJ2-7
TGTGCCGCAGGACTCCAGAATCCACCCTACGAGCAGTACTTC
CAAGLQNPPYEQYF
>TRBV7-2|.|15|.|TRBJ2-5
TGTGCCAGCAGCGTCGCCGGGACTGTGAAAGAGACCCAGTACTTC
CASSVAGTVKETQYF
>TRBV28|.|15|.|TRBJ2-2
TGTGCCAGCTCTTTAGTTACCTCGAACACCGGGGAGCTGTTTTTT
CASSLVTSNTGELFF
>TRBV6-5|.|13|.|TRBJ2-7
TGTGCCACCCGAGGAACAGGCCTCTACGAGCAGTACTTC
CATRGTGLYEQYF
>TRBV2|once|17|TRBD2|TRBJ2-2
TGTGCCAGTTCCGGGAGGACTAGCGGGAGTGGAACCGGGGAGCTGTTTTTT
CASSGRTSGSGTGELFF
>TRBV11-2|once|16|TRBD2|TRBJ2-7
TGTGCCAGCAGCCCGATCTTCACGGCCGGGGGGGACGAGCAGTACTTC
CASSPIFTAGGDEQYF
>TRBV10-1|.|15|TRBD1|TRBJ2-7
TGCGCCAGCACCCCCCCCCAGGGGGTTCAGTACGAGCAGTACTTC
CASTPPQGVQYEQYF
>TRBV6-1|.|15|.|TRBJ2-2
TGTGCCAGCAGTCCCCGGTTTCCGAACACCGGGGAGCTGTTTTTT
CASSPRFPNTGELFF
>TRBV19|.|13|.|TRBJ2-2
TGTGCCAGTAACCAGCGGGACACCGGGGAGCTGTTTTTT
CASNQRDTGELFF
>TRBV13|.|13|.|TRBJ1-2
TGTGCCAGCAGTGGGGGGGGAAGGGCTGGCTACACCTTC
CASSGGGRAGYTF
>TRBV7-9|.|19|TRBD1|TRBJ2-6
TGTGCCAGCAGCTTAGCCTTGACAGGGGGGGGCTCTGGGGCCAACGTCCTGACTTTC
CASSLALTGGGSGANVLTF
>TRBV11-3|.|16|TRBD1|TRBJ1-1
TGTGCCAGCACCTCCCTCGGGACAGGGGTAAACACTGAAGCTTTCTTT
CASTSLGTGVNTEAFF
>TRBV29-1|.|15|TRBD1|TRBJ2-7
TGCAGCGCGTCGGGACAGGGCGCCGCCTCCTACGAGCAGTACTTC
CSASGQGAASYEQYF
>TRBV5-1|.|13|.|TRBJ1-2
TGCGCCAGCAGCTTTGGGGCGCGTGGTGGCTACACCTTC
CASSFGARGGYTF
>TRBV6-1|.|17|.|TRBJ2-1
TGTGCCAGCAGTGGTTCTATTTTGAAGAGCTCCTACAATGAGCAGTTCTTC
CASSGSILKSSYNEQFF
>TRBV5-5|.|16|.|TRBJ1-3
TGTGCCAGCACCAAGACTTCCCTCACCTCTGGAAACACCATATATTTT
CASTKTSLTSGNTIYF
>TRBV7-6|.|14|.|TRBJ2-1
TGTGCCAGCAGTCCGCGGGACCCAGGTACTGAGCAGTTCTTC
CASSPRDPGTEQFF
>TRBV19|.|15|.|TRBJ1-5
TGTGCCAGTAGTAAGCGGGGAGATAGCAATCAGCCCCAGCATTTT
CASSKRGDSNQPQHF
>TRBV4-1|.|15|.|TRBJ1-5
TGCGCCAGCAGTCCGTCGTCAGGTGCCAATCAGCCCCAGCATTTT
CASSPSSGANQPQHF
>TRBV4-1|few|16|TRBD2|TRBJ2-4
TGCGCCAGCAGCCAGCCCGGGACTAGTAAAGAAAACATTCAGTACTTC
CASSQPGTSKENIQYF
>TRBV6-1|.|13|.|TRBJ1-6
TGTGCCAGCAGTTTAGACGGAGATTCACCCCTCCACTTT
CASSLDGDSPLHF
>TRBV11-2|.|15|.|TRBJ2-3
TGTGCCAGCAGCTTACTAGCGACAAGCACAGATACGCAGTATTTT
CASSLLATSTDTQYF
>TRBV11-2|.|14|TRBD1|TRBJ2-4
TGTGCCAGCAGCGCGGGACAGGGAAAAAACATTCAGTACTTC
CASSAGQGKNIQYF
>TRBV7-6|few|16|TRBD2|TRBJ2-5
TGTGCCAGCAGCCCAGGGACTACCGTTGCCCAAGAGACCCAGTACTTC
CASSPGTTVAQETQYF
>TRBV4-1|.|14|.|TRBJ2-7
TGCGCCAGCAGTGTACAGGGAAGCTCCTACGAGCAGTACTTC
CASSVQGSSYEQYF
>TRBV29-1|.|16|TRBD1|TRBJ1-2
TGCAGCGCCAGAGGTTCCCCGGGACAGGGCGACTATGGCTACACCTTC
CSARGSPGQGDYGYTF
>TRBV4-1|.|16|.|TRBJ1-1
TGCGCCAGCAGCCAAGGGGCTTTCCGGGAAAACACTGAAGCTTTCTTT
CASSQGAFRENTEAFF
>TRBV7-2|few|15|.|TRBJ2-5
TGTGCCAGCAGCTTAGGACTACCCACGAGAGAGACCCAGTACTTC
CASSLGLPTRETQYF
>TRBV19|.|13|.|TRBJ1-1
TGTGCCAGTAGTTCCATGAGGAACACTGAAGCTTTCTTT
CASSSMRNTEAFF
>TRBV19|once|11|.|TRBJ2-1
TGTGCCAGCAGATTAAGAAATGAGCAGTTCTTC
CASRLRNEQFF
>TRBV7-7|.|18|TRBD1|TRBJ1-5
TGTGCTAGCAGCGCTAGACCTGACAGGGTACGTACTAATCAGCCCCAGCATTTT
CASSARPDRVRTNQPQHF
>TRBV5-1|once|15|TRBD1|TRBJ2-7
TGCGCCAGCAGCTTGGATGGACAGGACTCCTACGAGCAGTACTTC
CASSLDGQDSYEQYF
>TRBV6-4|once|13|.|TRBJ2-5
TGTGCCAGCAGTGTGCGGGTCGGAGAGACCCAGTACTTC
CASSVRVGETQYF
>TRBV10-2|.|14|TRBD2|TRBJ2-7
TGCGCCAGCAGCCCGACTAGCTGGTCCTACGAGCAGTACTTC
CASSPTSWSYEQYF
>TRBV5-6|few|12|TRBD1|TRBJ2-4
TGTGCCAGCAGCTTGAACAGGGGCCCTCAGTACTTC
CASSLNRGPQYF
>TRBV7-2|.|15|.|TRBJ1-1
TGTGCCAGCAGCTTTCGGGGTCGAGGAGGGACTGAAGCTTTCTTT
CASSFRGRGGTEAFF
>TRBV7-2|once|14|.|TRBJ2-5
TGTGCCAGCAGCTCGCCGTCTCAGGGAGAGACCCAGTACTTC
CASSSPSQGETQYF
>TRBV6-1|.|13|.|TRBJ2-7
TGTGCCAGCAGTGAATCGGTCTCCTACGAGCAGTACTTC
CASSESVSYEQYF
>TRBV27|.|17|TRBD2|TRBJ2-5
TGTGCCAGCAGTAAAGGACTAGCGGGGGGGTACCAAGAGACCCAGTACTTC
CASSKGLAGGYQETQYF
>TRBV7-8|.|18|TRBD1|TRBJ2-2
TGTGCCAGCAGCGCACCACAGGGGGCCCTAACAGGGACCGGGGAGCTGTTTTTT
CASSAPQGALTGTGELFF
>TRBV2|once|11|.|TRBJ2-5
TGTGCCAGCAGTGAAATGCGGACCCAGTACTTC
CASSEMRTQYF
>TRBV7-9|few|19|.|TRBJ1-4
TGTGCCAGCAGCTTAGGGAAACTCAGGGTCCCCCCAACTAATGAAAAACTGTTTTTT
CASSLGKLRVPPTNEKLFF
>TRBV5-6|.|14|TRBD1|TRBJ1-5
TGTGCCAGCAGCTTGAGACAGGGTTATCAGCCCCAGCATTTT
CASSLRQGYQPQHF
>TRBV4-2|.|18|.|TRBJ2-2
TGTGCCAGCAGCCAAGGGTACGGCGGGGCAGCGGGTATAGGGGAGCTGTTTTTT
CASSQGYGGAAGIGELFF